The present TCR beta chain was sequenced within a study of CD8 T cells in Susac syndrome. TEMRA cells were FACS-enriched, with CD8+ and CD4+ T cells isolated negatively. Germline assignment: CDR1 SGHRS and CDR2 YFSETQ. Deletions cut 2 bases from V and 4 bases from J, with 9 bases between. The length of the CDR3 is 13 residues. Study-wide results and limits: The CD4+ T cell repertoire of patients with Susac syndrome showed no detectable clonal expansion.

This clonotype was detected only once. Its antigen is unidentified. Reverse transcription of about 0.45 to 1 ug RNA was carried out with random hexamers. The CDR3 of TCR beta was amplified by immunoSEQ multiplex PCR across 54 Vbeta and 13 Jbeta. TCRdb re-derived calls from the immunoSEQ multiplex PCR reads in MiXCR, one entry per CDR3 protein. In the table there are about 150,000 distinct CDR3 sequences, about 94% of which are singletons. V is TRBV5-1 and J is TRBJ2-5; D call uncertain. This clonotype was sampled from a human donor with Susac syndrome. The sequenced material came from CD4+ T cells from PBMCs. DNA for the CDR3: TGCGCCAGCAGCTTAGGAAACGGAGAGACCCAGTACTTC. Its protein product is CASSLGNGETQYF.